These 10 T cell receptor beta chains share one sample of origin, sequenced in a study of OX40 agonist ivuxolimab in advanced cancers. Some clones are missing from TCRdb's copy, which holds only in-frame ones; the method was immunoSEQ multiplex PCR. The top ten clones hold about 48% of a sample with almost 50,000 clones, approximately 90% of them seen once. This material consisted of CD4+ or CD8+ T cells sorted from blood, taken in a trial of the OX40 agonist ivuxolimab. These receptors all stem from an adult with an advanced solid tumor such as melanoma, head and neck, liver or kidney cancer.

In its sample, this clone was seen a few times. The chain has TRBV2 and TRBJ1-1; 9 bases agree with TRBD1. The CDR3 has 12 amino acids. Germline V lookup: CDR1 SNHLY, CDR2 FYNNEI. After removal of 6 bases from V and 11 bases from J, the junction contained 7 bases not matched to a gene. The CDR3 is CASRVQGARAFF. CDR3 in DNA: TGTGCCAGCAGGGTACAGGGGGCAAGGGCTTTCTTT.

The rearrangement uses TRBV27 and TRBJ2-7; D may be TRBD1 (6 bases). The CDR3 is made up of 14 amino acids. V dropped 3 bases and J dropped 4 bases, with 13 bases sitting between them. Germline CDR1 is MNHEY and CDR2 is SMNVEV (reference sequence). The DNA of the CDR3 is TGTGCCAGCAGTTTCGGGACACTTCTTTACGAGCAGTACTTC. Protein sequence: CASSFGTLLYEQYF.

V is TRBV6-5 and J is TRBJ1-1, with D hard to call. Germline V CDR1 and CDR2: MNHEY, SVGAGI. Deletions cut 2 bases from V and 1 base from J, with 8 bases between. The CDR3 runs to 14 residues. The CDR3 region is CASSYAPGNTEAFF. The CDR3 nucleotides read TGTGCCAGCAGTTACGCTCCGGGGAACACTGAAGCTTTCTTT.

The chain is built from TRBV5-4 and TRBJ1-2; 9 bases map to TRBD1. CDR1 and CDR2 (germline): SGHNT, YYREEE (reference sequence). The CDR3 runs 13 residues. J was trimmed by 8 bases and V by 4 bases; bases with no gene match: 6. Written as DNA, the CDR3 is TGTGCCAGCAGCGTAGGGGACAGGGCGGGCTACACCTTC. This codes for CASSVGDRAGYTF.

The CDR3 loop reads CASSLNGGYNEQFF. The CDR3 nucleotides read TGTGCCAGCAGCTTAAATGGTGGATACAATGAGCAGTTCTTC. The chain uses TRBV7-3 and TRBJ2-1; no firm D call. Between the trimmed V and J ends, which lost 1 base and 4 bases, there was a span of 8 bases. There are 14 residues in the CDR3. Germline CDR1 SGHTA, CDR2 FQGTGA.

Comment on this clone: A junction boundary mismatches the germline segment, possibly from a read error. DNA of the CDR3: TGTGCCAGCAGCTTAGCCAGCGGGTATAACGATGGCTACACCTTC. This translates into CASSLASGYNDGYTF. The rearrangement joins TRBV7-2 to TRBJ1-2; no reliable D call. The CDR3 is made up of 15 amino acids. CDR1 and CDR2 from the germline V gene are SGHTA and FQGNSA.

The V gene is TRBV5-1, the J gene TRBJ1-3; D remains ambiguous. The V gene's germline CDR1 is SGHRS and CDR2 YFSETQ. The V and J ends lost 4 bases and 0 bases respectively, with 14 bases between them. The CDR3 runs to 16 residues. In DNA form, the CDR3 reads TGCGCCAGCAGCCCCGGACTGATGAGCTCTGGAAACACCATATATTTT. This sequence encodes CASSPGLMSSGNTIYF.

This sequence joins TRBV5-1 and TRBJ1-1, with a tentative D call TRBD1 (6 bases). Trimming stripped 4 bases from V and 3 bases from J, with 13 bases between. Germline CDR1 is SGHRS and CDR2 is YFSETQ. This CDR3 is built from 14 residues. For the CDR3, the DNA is TGCGCCAGCAGCAGCGGACAGTTTGACACTGAAGCTTTCTTT. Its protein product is CASSSGQFDTEAFF.

The CDR3 DNA reads as TGTGCCAGCAGCGTGACAGGGGTGGAGACCCAGTACTTC. Its protein is CASSVTGVETQYF. This rearrangement joins TRBV5-6 to TRBJ2-5; 8 bases fit TRBD1. The germline V gene has CDR1 SGHDT and CDR2 YYEEEE. The CDR3 is 13 residues long. Trimming took 4 bases from V and 5 from J; bases not matched to a gene: 4.

The CDR3 protein is CASSVTGDLFF. The CDR3 bases are TGTGCCAGCAGTGTGACAGGGGATCTGTTTTTT. J is TRBJ1-4 and V is TRBV6-1, with 8 bases lining up with TRBD1. The CDR3 runs to 11 residues. The germline CDR1 and CDR2 sequences are MNHNS and SASEGT. The trim removed 4 bases at V and 14 bases at J, leaving 3 bases unmatched.